A selection of T cell receptor beta chains follows, all from one sample in a study of regulatory T cells in long-lasting Graves disease. TCRdb reanalysed the multiplex PCR reads using MiXCR and keeps one entry per CDR3 protein. The sample carries around 300,000 distinct CDR3 sequences, 22% recorded once. The sequenced sample was peripheral blood mononuclear cells (PBMCs), obtained when the disease was refractory, from a patient treated with antithyroid drugs. The receptor source for this set is a female donor with Graves disease. The CDR3 runs from the conserved cysteine through the conserved F or W. A D gene is named only where the DNA matches it firmly. Part of the rows lack a size; the others show once, few, many or a class for expanded clones.

V gene: TRBV20-1
J gene: TRBJ2-6
clone size: many
D gene: -
CDR3 DNA: TGCAGTGCTAGCGATTTGAGGGGGGGGGCCAACGTCCTGACTTTC
CDR3 protein: CSASDLRGGANVLTF

V gene: TRBV12-3/TRBV12-4
J gene: TRBJ2-7
clone size: many
D gene: -
CDR3 DNA: TGTGCCAGCAGTTTTACGACAGATTACGAGCAGTACTTC
CDR3 protein: CASSFTTDYEQYF

V gene: TRBV12-5
J gene: TRBJ1-1
clone size: many
D gene: -
CDR3 DNA: TGTGCTAGTGGTTTGGTTGACAGGCCGAACACTGAAGCTTTCTTT
CDR3 protein: CASGLVDRPNTEAFF

V gene: TRBV6-1
J gene: TRBJ2-7
clone size: few
D gene: TRBD2
CDR3 DNA: TGTGCCAGCAGTGGAACTAGCGGGATAACCTACGAGCAGTACTTC
CDR3 protein: CASSGTSGITYEQYF

V gene: TRBV28
J gene: TRBJ2-5
clone size: many
D gene: TRBD1
CDR3 DNA: TGTGCCAGCAGTTCCCGGGACAGCAGCTCCCCACAAGAGACCCAGTACTTC
CDR3 protein: CASSSRDSSSPQETQYF

V gene: TRBV20-1
J gene: TRBJ1-6
clone size: few
D gene: -
CDR3 DNA: TGCAGTGCTAGAGATTTGGGCAGCATGAAGCTTAATTCACCCCTCCACTTT
CDR3 protein: CSARDLGSMKLNSPLHF

V gene: TRBV15
J gene: TRBJ2-5
clone size: many
D gene: -
CDR3 DNA: TGTGCCACCAGCAGAGTCCTAGACCAAGAGACCCAGTACTTC
CDR3 protein: CATSRVLDQETQYF

V gene: TRBV7-3
J gene: TRBJ2-2
clone size: -
D gene: -
CDR3 DNA: TGTGCCAGCAGCTTTAAGGGCGCCGGGGAGCTGTTTTTT
CDR3 protein: CASSFKGAGELFF

V gene: TRBV12-3/TRBV12-4
J gene: TRBJ2-3
clone size: once
D gene: -
CDR3 DNA: TGTGCCAGCAGTTTTTACGGCGGAGACGGCACAGATACGCAGTATTTT
CDR3 protein: CASSFYGGDGTDTQYF

V gene: TRBV7-2
J gene: TRBJ1-2
clone size: -
D gene: TRBD1
CDR3 DNA: TGTGCCAGCAGCGAGAACAGGGGAGCATATGGCTACACCTTC
CDR3 protein: CASSENRGAYGYTF

V gene: TRBV7-2
J gene: TRBJ2-6
clone size: -
D gene: -
CDR3 DNA: TGTGCCAGCAGCTTGCAAGGAGGGGCTGGGGCCAACGTCCTGACTTTC
CDR3 protein: CASSLQGGAGANVLTF

V gene: TRBV6-5
J gene: TRBJ1-1
clone size: -
D gene: -
CDR3 DNA: TGTGCCAGCAGTTACTCGGTGGAAACTGAAGCTTTCTTT
CDR3 protein: CASSYSVETEAFF

V gene: TRBV30
J gene: TRBJ1-5
clone size: few
D gene: -
CDR3 DNA: TGTGCCTGGAGTGCAGCAGGGGGCAATCAGCCCCAGCATTTT
CDR3 protein: CAWSAAGGNQPQHF

V gene: TRBV28
J gene: TRBJ2-7
clone size: many
D gene: -
CDR3 DNA: TGTGCCAGCAGTATAGGGGGTACCTACGAGCAGTACTTC
CDR3 protein: CASSIGGTYEQYF

V gene: TRBV5-8
J gene: TRBJ2-7
clone size: -
D gene: TRBD2
CDR3 DNA: TGTGCCAGCAGCTTGAAACAGCGGGGCCCCCTTCAAAGCTACGAGCAGTACTTC
CDR3 protein: CASSLKQRGPLQSYEQYF

V gene: TRBV7-2
J gene: TRBJ2-5
clone size: many
D gene: -
CDR3 DNA: TGTGCCAGCAGCTTAGTCCCAGGAGTGGGGCCGTTAAGAGAGACCCAGTACTTC
CDR3 protein: CASSLVPGVGPLRETQYF

V gene: TRBV27
J gene: TRBJ2-7
clone size: many
D gene: -
CDR3 DNA: TGTGCCAGCAGTTTAGGGGGACAACCCTACGAGCAGTACTTC
CDR3 protein: CASSLGGQPYEQYF

V gene: TRBV7-2
J gene: TRBJ2-7
clone size: -
D gene: -
CDR3 DNA: TGTGCCAGCAGCTTAGGGGTGGCCGAGATTTCCTACGAGCAGTACTTC
CDR3 protein: CASSLGVAEISYEQYF

V gene: TRBV4-1
J gene: TRBJ2-2
clone size: -
D gene: -
CDR3 DNA: TGCGCCAGCAGCCCGCGGTGGGGTATCACCGGGGAGCTGTTTTTT
CDR3 protein: CASSPRWGITGELFF

V gene: TRBV15
J gene: TRBJ2-5
clone size: few
D gene: -
CDR3 DNA: TGTGCCACGCGAGGGGGGAACGGGGAGACCCAGTACTTC
CDR3 protein: CATRGGNGETQYF

V gene: TRBV27
J gene: TRBJ1-4
clone size: many
D gene: -
CDR3 DNA: TGTGCCAGCAGCCTTCAGGGTTCTAATGAAAAACTGTTTTTT
CDR3 protein: CASSLQGSNEKLFF

V gene: TRBV28
J gene: TRBJ2-5
clone size: -
D gene: -
CDR3 DNA: TGTGCCATCACCCCCCTGGGGGAGGAGACCCAGTACTTC
CDR3 protein: CAITPLGEETQYF

V gene: TRBV6-1
J gene: TRBJ1-6
clone size: many
D gene: -
CDR3 DNA: TGTGCCAGCAGTCCCCCGGGACGGTATAATTCACCCCTCCACTTT
CDR3 protein: CASSPPGRYNSPLHF

V gene: TRBV6-1
J gene: TRBJ2-2
clone size: many
D gene: -
CDR3 DNA: TGTGCCAGCAGGCCTCAGCAGTTGGAGCACGGGGAGCTGTTTTTT
CDR3 protein: CASRPQQLEHGELFF

V gene: TRBV7-9
J gene: TRBJ1-3
clone size: -
D gene: -
CDR3 DNA: TGTGCCAGCAGCTATCGGGATTCTGGAAACACCATATATTTT
CDR3 protein: CASSYRDSGNTIYF

V gene: TRBV5-4
J gene: TRBJ2-7
clone size: few
D gene: TRBD2
CDR3 DNA: TGTGCCAGCAGGAACTGGGGCGGGAGTGTGCGCGAGCAGTACTTC
CDR3 protein: CASRNWGGSVREQYF

V gene: TRBV3-1
J gene: TRBJ2-7
clone size: many
D gene: TRBD2
CDR3 DNA: TGTGCCAGCAGCCAAGATGTGGCTAGCGGGAGGTACGAGCAGTACTTC
CDR3 protein: CASSQDVASGRYEQYF

V gene: TRBV29-1
J gene: TRBJ2-7
clone size: -
D gene: -
CDR3 DNA: TGCAGCGTCCTGACAGGACCCTACGAGCAGTACTTC
CDR3 protein: CSVLTGPYEQYF

V gene: TRBV6-9
J gene: TRBJ2-2
clone size: many
D gene: -
CDR3 DNA: TGTGCCAGCAGTTACGGGCTAGACCCGAACACCGGGGAGCTGTTTTTT
CDR3 protein: CASSYGLDPNTGELFF

V gene: TRBV7-2
J gene: TRBJ2-5
clone size: many
D gene: -
CDR3 DNA: TGTGCCAGCAGCTCCGACCTAGCGTCGGAGACCCAGTACTTC
CDR3 protein: CASSSDLASETQYF

V gene: TRBV5-4
J gene: TRBJ2-5
clone size: -
D gene: TRBD1
CDR3 DNA: TGTGCCAGCAGAAAGGGACAGGAAGAGACCCAGTACTTC
CDR3 protein: CASRKGQEETQYF

V gene: TRBV19
J gene: TRBJ2-7
clone size: few
D gene: -
CDR3 DNA: TGTGCCAGCAGCCCGGGGAATTCCTACGAGCAGTACTTC
CDR3 protein: CASSPGNSYEQYF

V gene: TRBV27
J gene: TRBJ1-1
clone size: few
D gene: -
CDR3 DNA: TGTGCCACCAAAAGACCGGGTGATACTGAAGCTTTCTTT
CDR3 protein: CATKRPGDTEAFF

V gene: TRBV7-9
J gene: TRBJ1-1
clone size: many
D gene: -
CDR3 DNA: TGTGCCAGCAGCTTAGATTGGGGCTTGAACACTGAAGCTTTCTTT
CDR3 protein: CASSLDWGLNTEAFF

V gene: TRBV6-2/TRBV6-3
J gene: TRBJ1-1
clone size: many
D gene: -
CDR3 DNA: TGTGCCAGCAGTTATTCCCTGACACACGGCCCCGAAGCTTTCTTT
CDR3 protein: CASSYSLTHGPEAFF

V gene: TRBV19
J gene: TRBJ1-5
clone size: few
D gene: -
CDR3 DNA: TGTGCCAGTAGTATGGCGATTAGCAATCAGCCCCAGCATTTT
CDR3 protein: CASSMAISNQPQHF

V gene: TRBV24-1
J gene: TRBJ2-7
clone size: few
D gene: TRBD2
CDR3 DNA: TGTGCCACCAGTGATTCTGGCGCTAGCGGGAACTACGAGCAGTACTTC
CDR3 protein: CATSDSGASGNYEQYF

V gene: TRBV20-1
J gene: TRBJ2-7
clone size: few
D gene: TRBD2
CDR3 DNA: TGCAGTGCAACCGGAAGACTAGCGGGATTTATTTACGAGCAGTACTTC
CDR3 protein: CSATGRLAGFIYEQYF

V gene: TRBV7-9
J gene: TRBJ2-7
clone size: -
D gene: TRBD2
CDR3 DNA: TGTGCCAGCAGCTTTAGCCGGGAGGACCCTGGCAACTCCTACAAGCAGTACTTC
CDR3 protein: CASSFSREDPGNSYKQYF

V gene: TRBV20-1
J gene: TRBJ2-2
clone size: -
D gene: TRBD2
CDR3 DNA: TGCAGTGCTAGAGTTCTAGCGGGGATCACCGGGGAGCTGTTTTTT
CDR3 protein: CSARVLAGITGELFF

V gene: TRBV9
J gene: TRBJ1-6
clone size: few
D gene: -
CDR3 DNA: TGTGCCAGCAGCGCCGGATCTTCACCCCTCCACTTT
CDR3 protein: CASSAGSSPLHF

V gene: TRBV7-2
J gene: TRBJ1-1
clone size: -
D gene: -
CDR3 DNA: TGTGCCAGCAGCCCATATCGGACGCTGAACACTGAAGCTTTCTTT
CDR3 protein: CASSPYRTLNTEAFF

V gene: TRBV6-1
J gene: TRBJ2-5
clone size: -
D gene: -
CDR3 DNA: TGTGCCAGTGCCCGAGCGTACGGTCAAGAGACCCAGTACTTC
CDR3 protein: CASARAYGQETQYF

V gene: TRBV9
J gene: TRBJ2-1
clone size: -
D gene: TRBD2
CDR3 DNA: TGTGCCAGCAGCTCAGTTCAGGGGCTGGCTAGCGGGCACAATGAGCAGTTCTTC
CDR3 protein: CASSSVQGLASGHNEQFF

V gene: TRBV7-2
J gene: TRBJ2-7
clone size: -
D gene: TRBD2
CDR3 DNA: TGTGCCAGCAGCTCCCAGGTAGCGGGAGGGTCCTACGAGCAGTACTTC
CDR3 protein: CASSSQVAGGSYEQYF

V gene: TRBV4-1
J gene: TRBJ2-2
clone size: -
D gene: -
CDR3 DNA: TGCGCCAGCAGCCACCCCTCTGAGTGGGGGGAGCTGTTTTTT
CDR3 protein: CASSHPSEWGELFF

V gene: TRBV20-1
J gene: TRBJ2-5
clone size: many
D gene: -
CDR3 DNA: TGCAGTGCTGGCGAGGGGCGGCGGGTAGGGACCCAGTACTTC
CDR3 protein: CSAGEGRRVGTQYF

V gene: TRBV5-6
J gene: TRBJ2-2
clone size: -
D gene: -
CDR3 DNA: TGTGCCAGCAGCTTAGTTCCGGACTCCGGGGAGCTGTTTTTT
CDR3 protein: CASSLVPDSGELFF

V gene: TRBV20-1
J gene: TRBJ2-7
clone size: many
D gene: TRBD1
CDR3 DNA: TGCAGTGCTAGAGGAGACAGGGTCACCTACGAGCAGTACTTC
CDR3 protein: CSARGDRVTYEQYF

V gene: TRBV27
J gene: TRBJ2-2
clone size: few
D gene: -
CDR3 DNA: TGTGCCAGCAGGCCCCAATACACCGGGGAGCTGTTTTTT
CDR3 protein: CASRPQYTGELFF

V gene: TRBV12-3/TRBV12-4
J gene: TRBJ2-1
clone size: few
D gene: TRBD2
CDR3 DNA: TGTGCCAGCAGTTTCGTGGGACTAGCGGGAAACAATGAGCAGTTCTTC
CDR3 protein: CASSFVGLAGNNEQFF

V gene: TRBV11-2
J gene: TRBJ2-7
clone size: -
D gene: -
CDR3 DNA: TGTGCCAGCAGCTCCATTCAGGGGAGCGACGAGCAGTACTTC
CDR3 protein: CASSSIQGSDEQYF

V gene: TRBV11-3
J gene: TRBJ2-1
clone size: -
D gene: TRBD2
CDR3 DNA: TGTGCCAGCAGCATTAGCGGGAGGGCCTTTGAGCAGTTCTTC
CDR3 protein: CASSISGRAFEQFF

V gene: TRBV28
J gene: TRBJ2-4
clone size: many
D gene: TRBD2
CDR3 DNA: TGTGCCAGCAGTGATCTAGCGGGATGGGGGCTAGCCAAAAACATTCAGTACTTC
CDR3 protein: CASSDLAGWGLAKNIQYF